This T cell receptor (beta chain) derives from a study of T cells in Graves' hyperthyroidism and ophthalmopathy. Amplified regions were TCR beta CDR3 sequences from RNA transcripts. TCR CDR3 regions were first amplified by RT-PCR with HTBI primers. TCRdb reanalysed the multiplex PCR reads using MiXCR and keeps one entry per CDR3 protein. The table includes approximately 620,000 distinct CDR3 sequences, about 15% detected once. On this clonotype: Antigen specificity is unknown.

The study excluded patients with uncontrolled infection, other autoimmune disease, pregnancy or lactation. The diagnostic basis comprised clinical symptoms, serum thyroxine and TRAb, thyroid ultrasound and orbital computed tomography. CDR1 MDHEN and CDR2 SYDVKM come from the germline V gene. The CDR3 has 15 amino acids. Trimming pared 5 bases from V and 7 bases from J, leaving 17 bases between. Study results and caveats: A model using 13 V-J features told ophthalmopathy apart from stable hyperthyroidism.

Source material: blood. The receptor was derived from a woman aged 25 to 39 with Graves' hyperthyroidism that later progressed to Graves' ophthalmopathy. The chain joins TRBV28 to TRBJ1-4, with a weak D call TRBD1 (6 bases). CDR3 sequence (DNA): TGTGCCAGCAGTCTCCTCGGGCCGGGGGCTGAAAAACTGTTTTTT. Protein product: CASSLLGPGAEKLFF.